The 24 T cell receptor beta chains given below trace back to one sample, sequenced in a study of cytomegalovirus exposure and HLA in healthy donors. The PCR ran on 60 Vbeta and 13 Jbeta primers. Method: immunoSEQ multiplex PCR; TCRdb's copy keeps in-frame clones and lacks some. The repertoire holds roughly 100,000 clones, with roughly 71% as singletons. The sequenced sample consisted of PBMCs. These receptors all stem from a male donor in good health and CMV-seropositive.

Here the CDR3 reads CAIRPGQGASYEQYF. The CDR3 DNA reads as TGTGCCATCAGGCCGGGACAGGGCGCTTCCTACGAGCAGTACTTC. This rearrangement joins TRBV10-3 to TRBJ2-7, with TRBD1 matching 9 bases. The J segment lost 1 base and the V segment lost 6 bases, leaving 7 bases of the junction unmatched. In germline, CDR1 is ENHRY, CDR2 SYGVKD. This CDR3 is 15 amino acids long.

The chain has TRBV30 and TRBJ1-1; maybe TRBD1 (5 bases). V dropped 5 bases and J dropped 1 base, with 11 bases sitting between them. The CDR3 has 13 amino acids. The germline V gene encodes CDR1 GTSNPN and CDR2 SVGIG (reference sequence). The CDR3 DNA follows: TGTGCCTGGCGGAGACAGTCGAACACTGAAGCTTTCTTT. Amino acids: CAWRRQSNTEAFF.

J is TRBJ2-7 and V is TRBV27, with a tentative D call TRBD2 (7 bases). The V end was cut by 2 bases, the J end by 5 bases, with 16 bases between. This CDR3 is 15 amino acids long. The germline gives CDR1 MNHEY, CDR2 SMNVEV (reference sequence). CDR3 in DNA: TGTGCCAGCAGTTTAAACTTCGGGGGGCGGCACGAGCAGTACTTC. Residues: CASSLNFGGRHEQYF.

The CDR3: CASSLGQGGGELFF. Written as DNA, the CDR3 is TGTGCCAGCAGCCTTGGACAGGGTGGCGGGGAGCTGTTTTTT. The chain employs TRBV27 and TRBJ2-2, with TRBD1 identical over 8 bases. CDR3 size: 14 residues. J lost 7 bases, V lost 6 bases, and 7 bases had no gene match. Germline loops: CDR1 MNHEY, CDR2 SMNVEV (reference sequence).

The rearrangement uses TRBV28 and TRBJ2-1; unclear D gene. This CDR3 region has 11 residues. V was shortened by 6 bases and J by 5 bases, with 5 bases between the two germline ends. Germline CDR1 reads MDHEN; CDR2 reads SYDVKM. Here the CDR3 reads CASRLDNEQFF. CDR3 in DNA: TGTGCCAGCAGACTCGACAATGAGCAGTTCTTC.

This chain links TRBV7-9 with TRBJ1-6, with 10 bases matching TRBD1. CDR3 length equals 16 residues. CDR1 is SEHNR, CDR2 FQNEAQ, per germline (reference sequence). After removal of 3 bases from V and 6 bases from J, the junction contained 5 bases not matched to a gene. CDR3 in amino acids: CASSFGTGAGNSPLHF. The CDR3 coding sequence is TGTGCCAGCAGCTTCGGGACAGGGGCAGGTAATTCACCCCTCCACTTT.

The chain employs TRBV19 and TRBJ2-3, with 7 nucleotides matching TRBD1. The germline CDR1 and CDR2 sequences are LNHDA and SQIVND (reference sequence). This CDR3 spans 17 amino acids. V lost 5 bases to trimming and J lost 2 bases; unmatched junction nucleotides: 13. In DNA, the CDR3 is TGTGCCAGTAGTCGAGGAGCCACAGGGGTGGACACAGATACGCAGTATTTT. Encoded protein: CASSRGATGVDTDTQYF.

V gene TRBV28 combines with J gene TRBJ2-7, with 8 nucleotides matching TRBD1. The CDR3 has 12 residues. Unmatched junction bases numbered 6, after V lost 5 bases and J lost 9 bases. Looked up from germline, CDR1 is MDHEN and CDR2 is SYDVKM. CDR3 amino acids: CASSVDRGRQYF. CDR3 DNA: TGTGCCAGCAGTGTAGACAGGGGTCGGCAGTACTTC.

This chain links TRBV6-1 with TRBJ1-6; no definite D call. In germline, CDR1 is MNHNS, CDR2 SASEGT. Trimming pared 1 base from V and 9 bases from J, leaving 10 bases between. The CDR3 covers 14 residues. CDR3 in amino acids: CASSEVRVFSPLHF. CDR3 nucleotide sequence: TGTGCCAGCAGTGAAGTGAGGGTTTTTTCACCCCTCCACTTT.

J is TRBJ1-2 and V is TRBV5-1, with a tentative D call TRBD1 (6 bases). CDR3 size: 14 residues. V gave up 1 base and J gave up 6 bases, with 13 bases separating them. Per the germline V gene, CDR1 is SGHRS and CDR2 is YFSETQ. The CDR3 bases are TGCGCCAGCAGCTTGTCTACAGGGTGGGATGGCTACACCTTC. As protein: CASSLSTGWDGYTF. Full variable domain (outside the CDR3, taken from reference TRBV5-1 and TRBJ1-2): KAGVTQTPRYLIKTRGQQVTLSCSPISGHRSVSWYQQTPGQGLQFLFEYFSETQRNKGNFPGRFSGRQFSNSRSEMNVSTLELGDSALYLCASSLSTGWDGYTFGSGTRLTVV.

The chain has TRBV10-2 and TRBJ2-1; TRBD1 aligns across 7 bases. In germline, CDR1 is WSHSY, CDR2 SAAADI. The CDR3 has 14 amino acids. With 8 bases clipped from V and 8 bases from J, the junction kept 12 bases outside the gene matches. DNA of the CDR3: TGCGCCAGCCTACGACAGGGAAGGATTGATGAGCAGTTCTTC. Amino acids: CASLRQGRIDEQFF.

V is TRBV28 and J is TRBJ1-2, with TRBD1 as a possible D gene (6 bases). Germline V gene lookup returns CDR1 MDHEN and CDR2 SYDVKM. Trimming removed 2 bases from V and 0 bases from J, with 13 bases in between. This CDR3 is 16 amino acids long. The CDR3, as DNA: TGTGCCAGCAGTTTAGGTTCGAAGGGGGCTAACTATGGCTACACCTTC. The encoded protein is CASSLGSKGANYGYTF.

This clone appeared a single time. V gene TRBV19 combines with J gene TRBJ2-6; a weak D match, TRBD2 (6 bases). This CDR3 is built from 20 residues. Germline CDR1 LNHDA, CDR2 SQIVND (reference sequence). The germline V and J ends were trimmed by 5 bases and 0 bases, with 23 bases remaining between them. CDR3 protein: CASSPYPYGAGRSGANVLTF. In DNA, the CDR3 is TGTGCCAGTAGTCCCTACCCCTATGGCGCGGGGCGCTCTGGGGCCAACGTCCTGACTTTC. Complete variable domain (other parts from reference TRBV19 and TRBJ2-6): DGGITQSPKYLFRKEGQNVTLSCEQNLNHDAMYWYRQDPGQGLRLIYYSQIVNDFQKGDIAEGYSVSREKKESFPLTVTSAQKNPTAFYLCASSPYPYGAGRSGANVLTFGAGSRLTVL.

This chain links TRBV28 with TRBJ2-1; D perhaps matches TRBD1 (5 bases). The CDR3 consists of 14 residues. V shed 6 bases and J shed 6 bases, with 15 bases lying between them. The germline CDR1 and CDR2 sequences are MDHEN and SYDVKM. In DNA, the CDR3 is TGTGCCAGCAGCCTATCGCAGGGCTTCAATGAGCAGTTCTTC. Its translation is CASSLSQGFNEQFF.

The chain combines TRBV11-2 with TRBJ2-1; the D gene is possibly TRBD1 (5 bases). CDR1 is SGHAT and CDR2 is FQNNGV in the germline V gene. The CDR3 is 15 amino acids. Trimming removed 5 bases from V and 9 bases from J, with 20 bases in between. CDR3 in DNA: TGTGCCAGCAGCCCTGATGGACATTCCCGCGTTGAGCAGTTCTTC. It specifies CASSPDGHSRVEQFF.

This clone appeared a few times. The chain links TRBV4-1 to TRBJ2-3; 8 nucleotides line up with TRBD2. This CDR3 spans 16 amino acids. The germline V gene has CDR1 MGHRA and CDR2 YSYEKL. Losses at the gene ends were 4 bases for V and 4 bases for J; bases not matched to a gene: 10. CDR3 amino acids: CASSPREREYPDTQYF. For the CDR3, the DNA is TGCGCCAGCAGCCCTCGGGAGCGGGAGTATCCAGATACGCAGTATTTT.

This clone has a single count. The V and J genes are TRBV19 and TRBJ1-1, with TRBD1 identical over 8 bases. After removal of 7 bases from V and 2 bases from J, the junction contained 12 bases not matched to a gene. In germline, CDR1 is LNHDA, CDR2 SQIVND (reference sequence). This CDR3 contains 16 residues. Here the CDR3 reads CASTPDRGNSNTEAFF. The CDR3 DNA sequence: TGTGCCAGTACCCCTGACAGGGGCAACTCTAACACTGAAGCTTTCTTT. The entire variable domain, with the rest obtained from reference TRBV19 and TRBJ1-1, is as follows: DGGITQSPKYLFRKEGQNVTLSCEQNLNHDAMYWYRQDPGQGLRLIYYSQIVNDFQKGDIAEGYSVSREKKESFPLTVTSAQKNPTAFYLCASTPDRGNSNTEAFFGQGTRLTVV.

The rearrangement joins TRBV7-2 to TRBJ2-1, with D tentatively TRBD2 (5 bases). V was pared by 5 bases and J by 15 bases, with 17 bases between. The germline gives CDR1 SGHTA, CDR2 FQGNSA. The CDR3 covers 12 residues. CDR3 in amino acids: CASSPLGEGLFF. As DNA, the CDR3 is TGTGCCAGCAGCCCGCTGGGAGAGGGCCTGTTCTTC.

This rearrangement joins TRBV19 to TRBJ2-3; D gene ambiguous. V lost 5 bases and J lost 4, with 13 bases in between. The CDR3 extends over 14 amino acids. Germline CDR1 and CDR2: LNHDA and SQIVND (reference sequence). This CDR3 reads CASSQPTGADTQYF. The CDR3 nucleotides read TGTGCCAGTAGTCAGCCGACTGGAGCAGATACGCAGTATTTT.

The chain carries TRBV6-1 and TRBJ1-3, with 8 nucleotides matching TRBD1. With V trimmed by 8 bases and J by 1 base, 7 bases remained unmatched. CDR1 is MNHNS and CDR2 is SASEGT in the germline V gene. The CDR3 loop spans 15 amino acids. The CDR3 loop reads CASDLQGDSGNTIYF. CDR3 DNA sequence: TGTGCCAGCGACCTACAGGGGGATTCTGGAAACACCATATATTTT.

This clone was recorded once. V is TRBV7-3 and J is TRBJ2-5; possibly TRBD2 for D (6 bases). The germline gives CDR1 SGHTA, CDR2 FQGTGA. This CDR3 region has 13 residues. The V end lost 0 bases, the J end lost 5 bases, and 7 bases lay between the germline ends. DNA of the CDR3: TGTGCCAGCAGCTTAACACGGGAGGAGACCCAGTACTTC. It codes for CASSLTREETQYF.

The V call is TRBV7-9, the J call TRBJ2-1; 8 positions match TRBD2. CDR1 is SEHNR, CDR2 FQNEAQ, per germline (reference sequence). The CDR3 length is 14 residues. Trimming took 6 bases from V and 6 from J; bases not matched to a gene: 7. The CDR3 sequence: CASRPGLDFNEQFF. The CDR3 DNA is TGTGCCAGCAGGCCGGGACTAGATTTCAATGAGCAGTTCTTC.

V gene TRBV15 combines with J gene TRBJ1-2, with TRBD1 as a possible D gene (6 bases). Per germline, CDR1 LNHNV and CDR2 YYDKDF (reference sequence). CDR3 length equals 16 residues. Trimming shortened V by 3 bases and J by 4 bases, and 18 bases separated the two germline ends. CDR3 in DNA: TGTGCCACCAGCAGTCACCATACGGGACAAATCTATGGCTACACCTTC. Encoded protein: CATSSHHTGQIYGYTF.

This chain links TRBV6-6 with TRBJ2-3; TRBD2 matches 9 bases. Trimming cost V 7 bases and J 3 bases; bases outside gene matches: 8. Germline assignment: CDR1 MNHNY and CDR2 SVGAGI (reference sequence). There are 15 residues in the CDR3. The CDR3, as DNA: TGTGCCAGCACTGCCGGCGGGGGGGCTACAGATACGCAGTATTTT. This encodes CASTAGGGATDTQYF.